The next 24 T cell receptor beta chains were all read from a single sample in a study of brain T cells in children with intractable seizures. Sequenced by immunoSEQ multiplex PCR; TCRdb stores in-frame clones only, minus some. The table lists 300,000 to 400,000 clones, nearly 95% of them singletons. The time point here: blood from clinic visit 5 months post-surgery; TSC patient then seizure free. Sequenced here: peripheral blood, sampled 5 to 6 months after surgery. The receptors were sampled from a boy under two years old with tuberous sclerosis and intractable seizures.

Here the CDR3 DNA reads TGTGCCAGCAGCCAAGATTGGGGGCGTGGAGAGACCCAGTACTTC. Residues: CASSQDWGRGETQYF. The rearrangement joins TRBV3-1 (or the pseudogene TRBV3-2) to TRBJ2-5, with TRBD1 as a possible D gene (6 bases). CDR1 and CDR2 from the germline V gene are LGHDT and YNNKEL (reference sequence). CDR3 length equals 15 residues. The ends were cut back, 0 bases at V and 4 bases at J, with 12 bases in the middle.

This chain joins TRBV3-1 (or the pseudogene TRBV3-2) and TRBJ1-1; D is unclear. CDR3 length: 13 amino acids. V lost 3 bases to trimming and J lost 8 bases, with 13 bases between them. Germline CDR1 is LGHDT and CDR2 is YNNKEL (reference sequence). Written as DNA, the CDR3 is TGTGCCAGCAGCCAGGGTCTCGTCCAAGAAGCTTTCTTT. It encodes CASSQGLVQEAFF.

This chain connects TRBV6-6 to TRBJ1-2; D possibly corresponds to TRBD1 (6 bases). The CDR3 totals 16 residues. Germline V gene sequence: CDR1 MNHNY, CDR2 SVGAGI (reference sequence). Deletions cut 2 bases from V and 4 bases from J, with 17 bases between. The DNA for the CDR3 is TGTGCCAGCAGTTACCGACAGGCCGCGCCTTCCTATGGCTACACCTTC. This codes for CASSYRQAAPSYGYTF.

The V gene is TRBV29-1, the J gene TRBJ2-7; 10 nucleotides line up with TRBD1. This CDR3 has 13 amino acids. Per the germline V gene, CDR1 is SQVTM and CDR2 is ANQGSEA. J was trimmed by 4 bases and V by 4 bases; bases with no gene match: 4. This chain's CDR3 is CSVVGTGEYEQYF. CDR3 nucleotides: TGCAGCGTTGTGGGGACAGGGGAATACGAGCAGTACTTC.

DNA for the CDR3: TGTGCCACGCAATTCGTCGGGACGCCGAACACTGAAGCTTTCTTT. Its translation: CATQFVGTPNTEAFF. The chain recombines TRBV6-5 with TRBJ1-1; D might be TRBD1 (5 bases). The CDR3 sequence is 15 residues long. With 10 bases removed from V and 1 base from J, the gap between germline ends came to 19 bases. Germline lookup yields CDR1 MNHEY and CDR2 SVGAGI.

This clone has a single count. The chain employs TRBV7-2 and TRBJ2-2; the match to TRBD2 covers 9 bases. Germline CDR1 SGHTA, CDR2 FQGNSA. This CDR3 contains 17 residues. Trimming removed 5 bases from V and 6 bases from J; junction bases left unmatched: 13. CDR3 nucleotide sequence: TGTGCCAGCAGCAGAATAGCGGGAGCGGGGATCGCCGGGGAGCTGTTTTTT. This gives the protein CASSRIAGAGIAGELFF.

This clone came up a few times. V usage is TRBV19 and J usage is TRBJ1-3; no clear D gene. The CDR3 is 12 amino acids. V was shortened by 5 bases and J by 2 bases, with 4 bases between the two germline ends. Germline CDR1 is LNHDA and CDR2 is SQIVND (reference sequence). The CDR3 DNA sequence: TGTGCCAGTAGTGTCCCTGGAAACACCATATATTTT. Protein product: CASSVPGNTIYF.

A word on this clone: This specimen includes other DNA sequences encoding the same CDR3. This chain links TRBV30 with TRBJ1-5; no clear D. Germline V gene sequence: CDR1 GTSNPN, CDR2 SVGIG (reference sequence). The CDR3 contains 13 residues. The ends were cut back, 5 bases at V and 0 bases at J, with 8 bases in the middle. This CDR3 reads CAWSVYSNQPQHF. The DNA for the CDR3 is TGTGCCTGGTCCGTTTATAGCAATCAGCCCCAGCATTTT. The full variable domain, rest sourced from reference TRBV30 and TRBJ1-5, is SQTIHQWPATLVQPVGSPLSLECTVEGTSNPNLYWYRQAAGRGLQLLFYSVGIGQISSEVPQNLSASRPQDRQFILSSKKLLLSDSGFYLCAWSVYSNQPQHFGDGTRLSIL.

This clone is a singleton in its sample. The rearrangement uses TRBV6-1 and TRBJ2-7; D is perhaps TRBD1 (5 bases). Germline assignment: CDR1 MNHNS and CDR2 SASEGT. CDR3 size: 18 residues. The V and J ends lost 4 bases and 2 bases respectively, with 24 bases between them. The DNA for the CDR3 is TGTGCCAGCAGTGGGGGCGGCAGGCCCTACTCAAGGCCCTACGAGCAGTACTTC. This codes for CASSGGGRPYSRPYEQYF.

This rearrangement joins TRBV4-2 to TRBJ2-2, with 9 bases aligning to TRBD1. V was clipped by 4 bases and J by 7 bases; unmatched bases: 4. From germline, CDR1 is LGHNA and CDR2 YNFKEQ. This CDR3 is built from 14 residues. This CDR3 reads CASSRTGVRGELFF. CDR3 DNA sequence: TGTGCCAGCAGCCGGACAGGGGTCCGCGGGGAGCTGTTTTTT.

V is TRBV6-5 and J is TRBJ1-1; D perhaps matches TRBD1 (5 bases). V lost 0 bases and J lost 3, with 8 bases in between. The V gene's germline CDR1 is MNHEY and CDR2 SVGAGI. The CDR3 runs 14 residues. CDR3 sequence (DNA): TGTGCCAGCAGTTACTCGCAGGGATACACTGAAGCTTTCTTT. Translation: CASSYSQGYTEAFF.

The chain is built from TRBV19 and TRBJ1-3; D remains unclear. The CDR3 is 11 amino acids. Per germline, CDR1 LNHDA and CDR2 SQIVND (reference sequence). V was trimmed by 5 bases and J by 5 bases, leaving 4 bases between them. CDR3: CASSQRNTIYF. The CDR3 nucleotides are TGTGCCAGTAGTCAGAGAAACACCATATATTTT.

The chain links TRBV6-5 to TRBJ1-1; D is possibly TRBD1 (5 bases). The CDR3 has 14 amino acids. Trimming took off 2 bases at V and 1 base at J, with 8 bases between the two ends. Per germline, CDR1 MNHEY and CDR2 SVGAGI. CDR3 sequence: CASSYPGQNTEAFF. The CDR3 nucleotides read TGTGCCAGCAGTTACCCTGGACAGAACACTGAAGCTTTCTTT.

This chain links TRBV11-2 with TRBJ1-1, with TRBD1 matching over 10 bases. V trimming: 6 bases; J trimming: 0 bases; junction bases outside the gene matches: 7. This CDR3 region has 16 residues. Germline CDR1 and CDR2: SGHAT and FQNNGV. The CDR3 here is CASRKPGQGLNTEAFF. The DNA of the CDR3 is TGTGCCAGCAGGAAACCGGGACAGGGGTTGAACACTGAAGCTTTCTTT.

This rearrangement joins TRBV5-1 to TRBJ2-3; maybe TRBD2 (6 bases). The CDR3 totals 23 residues. Germline-derived CDR1 and CDR2 are SGHRS and YFSETQ. The V end was cut by 0 bases, the J end by 1 base, with 33 bases between. The CDR3 protein is CASSLESPFSVTRDRVGTDTQYF. The DNA for the CDR3 is TGCGCCAGCAGCTTGGAGTCCCCCTTTTCGGTTACGCGGGATCGGGTTGGCACAGATACGCAGTATTTT.

This chain connects TRBV13 to TRBJ2-2; 7 bases agree with TRBD1. CDR3 size: 16 residues. After removal of 4 bases from V and 1 base from J, the junction contained 6 bases not matched to a gene. Per the germline V gene, CDR1 is PRHDT and CDR2 is FYEKMQ (reference sequence). This CDR3 is CASSSRTGRNTGELFF. The CDR3 DNA sequence: TGTGCCAGCAGCTCGCGGACAGGAAGGAACACCGGGGAGCTGTTTTTT.

This chain links TRBV6-5 with TRBJ1-1; D is unresolved. Germline V gene lookup returns CDR1 MNHEY and CDR2 SVGAGI. The CDR3 length is 12 residues. V lost 2 bases and J 10 bases, leaving 11 bases between the germline ends. CDR3 in amino acids: CASSYRAGRAFF. The CDR3 DNA reads TGTGCCAGCAGTTACAGGGCCGGGAGAGCTTTCTTT.

The J gene is TRBJ2-5, the V gene TRBV7-9; tentative D call: TRBD2 (5 bases). This CDR3 region has 14 residues. CDR1 is SEHNR, CDR2 FQNEAQ, per germline (reference sequence). V was shortened by 3 bases and J by 5 bases, with 13 bases between the two germline ends. CDR3 DNA sequence: TGTGCCAGCAGCTTCCTTAGCGAAGATGAGACCCAGTACTTC. It codes for CASSFLSEDETQYF.

The chain uses TRBV4-1 and TRBJ2-2; D is perhaps TRBD1 (6 bases). The germline V and J ends were trimmed by 0 bases and 7 bases, with 24 bases remaining between them. In germline, CDR1 is MGHRA, CDR2 YSYEKL. The CDR3 length is 19 residues. CDR3 bases: TGCGCCAGCAGCCAAGATCAGTTTCCCGGGACACAAGCAGGCGGGGAGCTGTTTTTT. As protein: CASSQDQFPGTQAGGELFF.

The V gene is TRBV6-2 or TRBV6-3, the J gene TRBJ2-3; tentatively, D is TRBD1 (5 bases). The V end lost 6 bases, the J end lost 3 bases, and 19 bases lay between the germline ends. CDR3 length: 16 amino acids. Germline-derived CDR1 and CDR2 are MNHEY and SVGEGT. The CDR3 DNA reads as TGTGCCAGCAGCCAAAGGGGTTTGGTGCCGACAGATACGCAGTATTTT. This translates into CASSQRGLVPTDTQYF.

Comments on this clone: A much more abundant neighbour one base away suggests this may be a read error. The V and J genes are TRBV11-2 and TRBJ1-2, with 11 bases that match TRBD1. The CDR3 covers 14 residues. Per the germline V gene, CDR1 is SGHAT and CDR2 is FQNNGV. V gave up 3 bases and J gave up 3 bases; unmatched junction bases: 0. The CDR3 loop reads CASSLGQGDYGYTF. The CDR3 region has the DNA TGTGCCAGCAGCTTGGGACAGGGGGACTATGGCTACACCTTC.

This CDR3 is CAIRGQGMNTEAFF. DNA of the CDR3: TGTGCCATCAGGGGACAGGGAATGAACACTGAAGCTTTCTTT. This chain uses TRBV10-3 with TRBJ1-1, with 9 bases lining up with TRBD1. CDR1 ENHRY and CDR2 SYGVKD come from the germline V gene. The trim removed 6 bases at V and 0 bases at J, leaving 2 bases unmatched. This CDR3 has 14 amino acids.

J is TRBJ2-7 and V is TRBV6-1; D gene unclear. The germline CDR1 and CDR2 sequences are MNHNS and SASEGT. This CDR3 is 14 amino acids long. The V end lost 2 bases, the J end lost 2 bases, and 10 bases lay between the germline ends. CDR3 in amino acids: CASSEFPGAYEQYF. In DNA form, the CDR3 reads TGTGCCAGCAGTGAATTCCCCGGTGCCTACGAGCAGTACTTC.

V is TRBV7-9 and J is TRBJ2-1; no definite D call. The V and J ends lost 4 bases and 9 bases respectively, with 10 bases between them. This CDR3 has 12 residues. CDR1 SEHNR and CDR2 FQNEAQ come from the germline V gene (reference sequence). CDR3 coding DNA: TGTGCCAGCAGCTCAACGACGCGTGAGCAGTTCTTC. It translates to CASSSTTREQFF.